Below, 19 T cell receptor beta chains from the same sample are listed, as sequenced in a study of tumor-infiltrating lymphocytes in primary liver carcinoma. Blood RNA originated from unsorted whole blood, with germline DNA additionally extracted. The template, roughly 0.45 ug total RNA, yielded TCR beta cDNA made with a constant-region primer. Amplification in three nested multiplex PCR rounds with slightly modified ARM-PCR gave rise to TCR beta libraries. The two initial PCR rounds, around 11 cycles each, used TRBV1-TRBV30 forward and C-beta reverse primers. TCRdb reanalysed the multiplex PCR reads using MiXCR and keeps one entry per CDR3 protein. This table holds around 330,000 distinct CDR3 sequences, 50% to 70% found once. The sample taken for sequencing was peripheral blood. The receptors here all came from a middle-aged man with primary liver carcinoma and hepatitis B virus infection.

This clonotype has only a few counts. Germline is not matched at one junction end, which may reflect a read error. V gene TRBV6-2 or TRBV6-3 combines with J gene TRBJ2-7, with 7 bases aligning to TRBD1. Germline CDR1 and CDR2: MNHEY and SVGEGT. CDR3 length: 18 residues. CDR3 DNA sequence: TGTGCCAGCAGATCTAGGGGACAGCGGAGCTTGGGCTCCCACGAGCAGTACTTC. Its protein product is CASRSRGQRSLGSHEQYF.

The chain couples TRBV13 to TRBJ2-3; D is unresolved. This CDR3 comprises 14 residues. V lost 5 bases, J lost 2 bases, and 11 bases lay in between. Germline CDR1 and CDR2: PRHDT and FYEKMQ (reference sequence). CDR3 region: CASSEPVNTDTQYF. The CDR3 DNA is TGTGCCAGCAGCGAGCCGGTTAACACAGATACGCAGTATTTT.

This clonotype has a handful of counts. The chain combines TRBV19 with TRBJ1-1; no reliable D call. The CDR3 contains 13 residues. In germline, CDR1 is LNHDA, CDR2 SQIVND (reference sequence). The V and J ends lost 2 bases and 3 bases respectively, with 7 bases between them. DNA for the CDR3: TGTGCCAGTAGTATATACTTGGACACTGAAGCTTTCTTT. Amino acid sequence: CASSIYLDTEAFF.

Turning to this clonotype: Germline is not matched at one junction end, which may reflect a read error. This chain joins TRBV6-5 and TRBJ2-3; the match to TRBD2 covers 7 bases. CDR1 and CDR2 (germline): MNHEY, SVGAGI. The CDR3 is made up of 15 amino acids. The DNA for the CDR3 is TGTGCCGGCAGTTATTCGGGGAGGGAATGGGATACGCAGTATTTT. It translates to CAGSYSGREWDTQYF.

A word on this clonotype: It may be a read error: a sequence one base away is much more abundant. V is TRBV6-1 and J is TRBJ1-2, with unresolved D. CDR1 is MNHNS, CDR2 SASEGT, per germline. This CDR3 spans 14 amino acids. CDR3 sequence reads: CANSESGFFSGYTF. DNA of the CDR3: TGTGCCAACAGTGAATCGGGGTTCTTCTCCGGCTACACCTTC.

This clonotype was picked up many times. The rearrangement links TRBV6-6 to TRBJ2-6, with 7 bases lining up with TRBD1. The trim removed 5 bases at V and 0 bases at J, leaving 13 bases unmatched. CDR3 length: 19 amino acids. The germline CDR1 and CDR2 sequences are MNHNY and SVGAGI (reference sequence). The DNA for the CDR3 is TGTGCCAGCAGTAAACACTCCGGGACAGCTAACTCTGGGGCCAACGTCCTGACTTTC. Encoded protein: CASSKHSGTANSGANVLTF.

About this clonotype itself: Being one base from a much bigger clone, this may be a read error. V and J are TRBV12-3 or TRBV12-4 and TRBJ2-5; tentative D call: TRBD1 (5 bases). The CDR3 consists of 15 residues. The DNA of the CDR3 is TGTGCCAGCAGTTTGAGCAGGGCCTTACGAGAGACCCGGTACTTC. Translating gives CASSLSRALRETRYF.

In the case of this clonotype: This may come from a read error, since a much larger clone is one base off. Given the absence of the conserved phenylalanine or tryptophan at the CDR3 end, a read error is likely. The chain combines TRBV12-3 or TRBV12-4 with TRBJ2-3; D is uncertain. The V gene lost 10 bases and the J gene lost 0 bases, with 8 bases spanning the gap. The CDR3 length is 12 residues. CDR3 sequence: CAKTASTDTQYL. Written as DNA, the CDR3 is TGTGCCAAAACGGCTAGCACAGATACGCAGTATCTT.

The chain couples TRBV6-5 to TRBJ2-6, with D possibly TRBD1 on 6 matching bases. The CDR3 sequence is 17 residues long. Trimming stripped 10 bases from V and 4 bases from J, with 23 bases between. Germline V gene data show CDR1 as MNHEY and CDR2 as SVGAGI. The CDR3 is CATQGGRGETGANVLTF. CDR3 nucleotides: TGTGCCACCCAAGGAGGCAGGGGAGAAACCGGGGCCAACGTCCTGACTTTC.

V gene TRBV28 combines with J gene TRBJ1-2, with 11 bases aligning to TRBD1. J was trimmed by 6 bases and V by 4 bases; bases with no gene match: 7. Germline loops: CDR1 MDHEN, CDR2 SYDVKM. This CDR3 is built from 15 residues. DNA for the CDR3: TGTGCCAGCAGTTCCCCGGGACAGGGGGGAAATGGCTACACCTTC. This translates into CASSSPGQGGNGYTF.

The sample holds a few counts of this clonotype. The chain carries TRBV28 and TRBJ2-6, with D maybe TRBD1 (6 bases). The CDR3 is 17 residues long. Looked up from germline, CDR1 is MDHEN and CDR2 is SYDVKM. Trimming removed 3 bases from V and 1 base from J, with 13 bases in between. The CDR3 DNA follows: TGTGCCAGCAGTTTTACAGGGTGGGGATCTGGGGCCAACGTCCTGACTTTC. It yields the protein CASSFTGWGSGANVLTF.

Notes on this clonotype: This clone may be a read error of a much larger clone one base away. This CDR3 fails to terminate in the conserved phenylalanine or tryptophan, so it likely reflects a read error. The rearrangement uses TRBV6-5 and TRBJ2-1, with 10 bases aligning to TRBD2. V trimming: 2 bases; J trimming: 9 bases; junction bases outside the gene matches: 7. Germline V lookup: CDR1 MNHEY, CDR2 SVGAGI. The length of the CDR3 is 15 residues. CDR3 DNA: TGTGCCAGCAGTTACGGGCTAGCGGGAGACGGTGAGCAGTTCTTA. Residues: CASSYGLAGDGEQFL.

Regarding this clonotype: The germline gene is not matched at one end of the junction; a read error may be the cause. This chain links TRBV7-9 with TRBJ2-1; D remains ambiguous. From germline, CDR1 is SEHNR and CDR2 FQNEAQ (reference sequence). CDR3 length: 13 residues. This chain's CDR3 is CVSSFPPDNEQFF. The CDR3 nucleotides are TGTGTCAGCAGCTTTCCCCCCGACAATGAGCAGTTCTTC.

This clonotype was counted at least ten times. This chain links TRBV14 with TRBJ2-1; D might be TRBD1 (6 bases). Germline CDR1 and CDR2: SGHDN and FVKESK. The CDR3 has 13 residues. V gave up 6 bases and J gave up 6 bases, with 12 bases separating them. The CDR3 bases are TGTGCCAGCAGACCAGGACAGCTCAATGAGCAGTTCTTC. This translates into CASRPGQLNEQFF.

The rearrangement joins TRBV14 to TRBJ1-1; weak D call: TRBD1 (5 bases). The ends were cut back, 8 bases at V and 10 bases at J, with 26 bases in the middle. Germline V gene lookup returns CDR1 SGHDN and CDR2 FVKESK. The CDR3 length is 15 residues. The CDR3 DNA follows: TGTGCCAGCGTCCCTCTCGAGGGGCTTATGGCTGGAGCTTTCTTT. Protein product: CASVPLEGLMAGAFF.

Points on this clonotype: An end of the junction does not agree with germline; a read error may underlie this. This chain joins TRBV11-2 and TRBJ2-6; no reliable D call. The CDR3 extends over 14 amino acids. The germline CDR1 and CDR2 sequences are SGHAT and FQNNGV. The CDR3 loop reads CASGLNSGVNVLTF. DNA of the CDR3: TGTGCCAGCGGGTTGAACTCTGGGGTCAACGTCCTGACTTTC.

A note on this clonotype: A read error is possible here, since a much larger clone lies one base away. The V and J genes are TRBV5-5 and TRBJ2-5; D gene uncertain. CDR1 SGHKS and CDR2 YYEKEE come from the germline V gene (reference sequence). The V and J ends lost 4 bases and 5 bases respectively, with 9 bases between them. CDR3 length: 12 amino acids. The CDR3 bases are TGTGCCAGCAGCCCGCTTGTCGAGACCCAGTACTTC. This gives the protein CASSPLVETQYF.

CDR3 sequence (DNA): TGTGCCATAGAGTGGGACACTAAGAACACCGGGGAGCTGTTTTTT. This translates into CAIEWDTKNTGELFF. This rearrangement joins TRBV6-1 to TRBJ2-2, with a tentative D call TRBD1 (6 bases). This CDR3 has 15 residues. Germline V gene sequence: CDR1 MNHNS, CDR2 SASEGT. The germline V and J ends were trimmed by 10 bases and 1 base, with 16 bases remaining between them.

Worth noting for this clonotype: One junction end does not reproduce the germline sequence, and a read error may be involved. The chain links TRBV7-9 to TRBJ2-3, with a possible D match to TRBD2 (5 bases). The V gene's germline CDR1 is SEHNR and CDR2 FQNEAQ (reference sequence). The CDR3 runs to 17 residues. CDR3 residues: CASGLDRGWRRTDTQYF. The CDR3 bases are TGTGCCAGCGGCTTAGATAGAGGGTGGCGGCGCACAGATACGCAGTATTTT.